One and the same sample provided the 5 T cell receptor beta chains below, sequenced in a study of blood T cell repertoires in COVID-19. TCRdb keeps only in-frame clones here, not all; method: immunoSEQ multiplex PCR. Among 200,000 to 250,000 clones listed, about four fifths were seen once. Specimen: peripheral blood. These receptors were collected from a man between 50 and 59 years old with acute or convalescent COVID-19.

A single count supports this clone. This chain links TRBV5-1 with TRBJ2-1; a weak D match, TRBD2 (5 bases). Trimming pared 2 bases from V and 0 bases from J, leaving 15 bases between. The CDR3 covers 17 residues. CDR1 SGHRS and CDR2 YFSETQ come from the germline V gene. In nucleotides, the CDR3 is TGCGCCAGCAGCTTACCTACTAGTCGGAGCTCCTACAATGAGCAGTTCTTC. It specifies CASSLPTSRSSYNEQFF.

This chain's CDR3 is CASSLAGVGTEAFF. CDR3 DNA: TGTGCCAGCAGTTTAGCAGGGGTAGGAACTGAAGCTTTCTTT. The V gene is TRBV28, the J gene TRBJ1-1; perhaps TRBD1 as D (6 bases). CDR1 and CDR2 (germline): MDHEN, SYDVKM. This CDR3 is built from 14 residues. V lost 2 bases and J 5 bases, leaving 12 bases between the germline ends.

The chain links TRBV19 to TRBJ2-1; D possibly corresponds to TRBD2 (6 bases). The CDR3 is made up of 14 amino acids. The V and J ends lost 7 bases and 6 bases respectively, with 16 bases between them. CDR1 and CDR2 from the germline V gene are LNHDA and SQIVND (reference sequence). The CDR3 DNA is TGTGCCAGTAAGACTCTACCGGGGGTCAATGAGCAGTTCTTC. This encodes CASKTLPGVNEQFF. Supplemented by reference TRBV19 and TRBJ2-1, the full variable domain reads DGGITQSPKYLFRKEGQNVTLSCEQNLNHDAMYWYRQDPGQGLRLIYYSQIVNDFQKGDIAEGYSVSREKKESFPLTVTSAQKNPTAFYLCASKTLPGVNEQFFGPGTRLTVL.

This clone was detected only once. For the CDR3, the DNA is TGTGCCAGCAGCACCCGGGCAGCGGCATCCACAGATACGCAGTATTTT. Encoded protein: CASSTRAAASTDTQYF. This rearrangement joins TRBV3-1 (or the pseudogene TRBV3-2) to TRBJ2-3, with D possibly TRBD2 on 5 matching bases. V was clipped by 5 bases and J by 2 bases, with 17 bases between them. Germline CDR1 and CDR2: LGHDT and YNNKEL (reference sequence). This CDR3 comprises 16 residues.

This clone has more than one count but fewer than ten. V and J are TRBV7-9 and TRBJ2-5, with a possible D match to TRBD1 (6 bases). V was pared by 4 bases and J by 1 base, with 16 bases between. The CDR3 extends over 16 amino acids. The V gene's germline CDR1 is SEHNR and CDR2 FQNEAQ (reference sequence). The CDR3 protein is CASSSRRDTRQETQYF. The CDR3 coding sequence is TGTGCCAGCAGCTCAAGAAGGGACACCCGCCAAGAGACCCAGTACTTC.